This T cell receptor (beta chain) is drawn from a study of T cell responses to AZD1222 COVID-19 vaccine. The ends were cut back, 0 bases at V and 7 bases at J, with 12 bases in the middle. Germline CDR1 is LNHNV and CDR2 is YYDKDF (reference sequence). This CDR3 is built from 14 residues. Sequencing used immunoSEQ multiplex PCR; TCRdb keeps in-frame clones, though not all of them. The sample includes about 84,000 clones, around 88% of them seen just once. The gene calls are TRBV15 and TRBJ2-5; D is possibly TRBD1 or TRBD2 (5 bases each). The sample consisted of peripheral blood, taken 28 days after the second AZD1222 dose. The receptor was isolated from an adult who received the AZD1222 COVID-19 vaccine. CDR3 protein: CATSRDIGGPTQYF. The CDR3, as DNA: TGTGCCACCAGCAGAGATATTGGGGGTCCGACCCAGTACTTC.